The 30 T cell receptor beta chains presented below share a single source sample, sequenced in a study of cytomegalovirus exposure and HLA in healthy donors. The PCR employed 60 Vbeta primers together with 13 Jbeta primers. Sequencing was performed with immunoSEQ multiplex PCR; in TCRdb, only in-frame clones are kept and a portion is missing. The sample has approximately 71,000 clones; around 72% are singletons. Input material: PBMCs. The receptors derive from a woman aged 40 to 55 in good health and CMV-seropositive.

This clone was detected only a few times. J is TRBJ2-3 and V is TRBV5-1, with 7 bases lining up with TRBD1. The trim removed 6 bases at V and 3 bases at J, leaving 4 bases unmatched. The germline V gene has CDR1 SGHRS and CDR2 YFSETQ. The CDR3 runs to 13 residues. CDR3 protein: CASKQGETDTQYF. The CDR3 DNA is TGCGCCAGCAAGCAGGGGGAAACAGATACGCAGTATTTT.

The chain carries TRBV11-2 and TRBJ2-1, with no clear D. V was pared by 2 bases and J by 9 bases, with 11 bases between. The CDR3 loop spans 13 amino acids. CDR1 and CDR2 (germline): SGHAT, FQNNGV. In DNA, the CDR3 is TGTGCCAGCAGCTTAAACGGGTACTTTGAGCAGTTCTTC. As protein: CASSLNGYFEQFF. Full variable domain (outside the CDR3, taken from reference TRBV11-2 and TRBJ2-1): EAGVAQSPRYKIIEKRQSVAFWCNPISGHATLYWYQQILGQGPKLLIQFQNNGVVDDSQLPKDRFSAERLKGVDSTLKIQPAKLEDSAVYLCASSLNGYFEQFFGPGTRLTVL.

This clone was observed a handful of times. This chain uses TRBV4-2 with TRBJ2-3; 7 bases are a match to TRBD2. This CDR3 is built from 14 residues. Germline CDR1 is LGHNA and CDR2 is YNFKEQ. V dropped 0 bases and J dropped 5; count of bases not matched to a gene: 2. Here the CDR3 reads CASSQEQREDTQYF. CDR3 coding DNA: TGTGCCAGCAGCCAAGAACAGCGGGAAGATACGCAGTATTTT.

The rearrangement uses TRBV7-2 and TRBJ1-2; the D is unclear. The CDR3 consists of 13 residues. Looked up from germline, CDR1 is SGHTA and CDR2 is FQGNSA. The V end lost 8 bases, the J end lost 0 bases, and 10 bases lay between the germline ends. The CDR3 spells CASGQRSNYGYTF. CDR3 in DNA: TGTGCCAGCGGCCAGCGCTCTAACTATGGCTACACCTTC. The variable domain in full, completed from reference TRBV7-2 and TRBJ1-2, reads GAGVSQSPSNKVTEKGKDVELRCDPISGHTALYWYRQSLGQGLEFLIYFQGNSAPDKSGLPSDRFSAERTGGSVSTLTIQRTQQEDSAVYLCASGQRSNYGYTFGSGTRLTVV.

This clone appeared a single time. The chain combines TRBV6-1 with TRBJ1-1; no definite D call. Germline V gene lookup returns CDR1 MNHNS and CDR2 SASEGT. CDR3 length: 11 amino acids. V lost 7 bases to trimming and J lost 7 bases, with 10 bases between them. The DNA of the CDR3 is TGTGCCAGCATTGATGTTAGTGAAGCTTTCTTT. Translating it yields CASIDVSEAFF.

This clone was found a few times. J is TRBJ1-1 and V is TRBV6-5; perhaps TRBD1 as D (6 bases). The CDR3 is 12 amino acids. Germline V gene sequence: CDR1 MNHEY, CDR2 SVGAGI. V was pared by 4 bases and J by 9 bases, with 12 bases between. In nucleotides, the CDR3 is TGTGCCAGCAGTTTGGGGGGGCAGCAAGCTTTCTTT. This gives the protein CASSLGGQQAFF.

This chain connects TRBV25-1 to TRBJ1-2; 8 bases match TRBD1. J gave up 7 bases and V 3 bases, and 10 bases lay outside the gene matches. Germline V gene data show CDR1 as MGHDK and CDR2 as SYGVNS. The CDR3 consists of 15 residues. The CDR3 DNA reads TGTGCCAGCAGTGACCCAAACAGGGGGGTTTTTGGCTACACCTTC. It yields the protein CASSDPNRGVFGYTF.

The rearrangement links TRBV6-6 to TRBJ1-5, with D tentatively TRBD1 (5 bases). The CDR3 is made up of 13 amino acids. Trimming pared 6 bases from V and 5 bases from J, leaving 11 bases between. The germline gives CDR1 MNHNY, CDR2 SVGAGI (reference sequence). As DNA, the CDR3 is TGTGCCAGCAGCATGGGGCAGGATCAGCCCCAGCATTTT. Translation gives CASSMGQDQPQHF.

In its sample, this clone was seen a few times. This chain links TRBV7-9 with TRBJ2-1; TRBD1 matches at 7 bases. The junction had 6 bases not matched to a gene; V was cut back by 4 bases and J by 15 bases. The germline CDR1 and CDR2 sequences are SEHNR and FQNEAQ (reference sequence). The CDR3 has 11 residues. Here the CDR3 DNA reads TGTGCCAGCAGCTATCAGGGGGAAGGGTTCTTC. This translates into CASSYQGEGFF.

CDR3 nucleotide sequence: TGTGCCAGCAGTTCTTGGGGCCATCATCAGCCCCAGCATTTT. This translates into CASSSWGHHQPQHF. The chain uses TRBV6-5 and TRBJ1-5, with D possibly matching TRBD1 (5 bases). The length of the CDR3 is 14 residues. Trimming shortened V by 4 bases and J by 5 bases, and 12 bases separated the two germline ends. Per germline, CDR1 MNHEY and CDR2 SVGAGI.

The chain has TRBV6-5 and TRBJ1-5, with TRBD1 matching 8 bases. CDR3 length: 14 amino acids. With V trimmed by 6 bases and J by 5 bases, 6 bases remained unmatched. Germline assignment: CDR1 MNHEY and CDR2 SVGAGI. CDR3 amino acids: CASRLQGGHQPQHF. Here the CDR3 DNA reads TGTGCCAGCAGACTACAGGGGGGCCATCAGCCCCAGCATTTT.

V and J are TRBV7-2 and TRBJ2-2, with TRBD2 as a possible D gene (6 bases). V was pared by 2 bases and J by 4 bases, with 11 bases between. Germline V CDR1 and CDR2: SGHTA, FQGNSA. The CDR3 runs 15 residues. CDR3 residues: CASSLLASGTGELFF. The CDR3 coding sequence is TGTGCCAGCAGCTTACTAGCGTCGGGCACCGGGGAGCTGTTTTTT.

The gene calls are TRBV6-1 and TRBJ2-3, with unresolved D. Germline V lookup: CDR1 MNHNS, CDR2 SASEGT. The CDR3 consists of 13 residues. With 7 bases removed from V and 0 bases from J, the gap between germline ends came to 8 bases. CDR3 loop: CASIFGSTDTQYF. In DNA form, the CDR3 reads TGTGCCAGCATATTCGGGAGCACAGATACGCAGTATTTT.

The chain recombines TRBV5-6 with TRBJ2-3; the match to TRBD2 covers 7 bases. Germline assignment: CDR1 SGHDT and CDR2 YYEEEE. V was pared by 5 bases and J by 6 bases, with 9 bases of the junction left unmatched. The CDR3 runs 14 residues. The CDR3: CASRREGRWDTQYF. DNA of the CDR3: TGTGCCAGCAGGAGGGAGGGGAGGTGGGATACGCAGTATTTT. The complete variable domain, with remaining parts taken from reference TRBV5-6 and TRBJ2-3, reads DAGVTQSPTHLIKTRGQQVTLRCSPKSGHDTVSWYQQALGQGPQFIFQYYEEEERQRGNFPDRFSGHQFPNYSSELNVNALLLGDSALYLCASRREGRWDTQYFGPGTRLTVL.

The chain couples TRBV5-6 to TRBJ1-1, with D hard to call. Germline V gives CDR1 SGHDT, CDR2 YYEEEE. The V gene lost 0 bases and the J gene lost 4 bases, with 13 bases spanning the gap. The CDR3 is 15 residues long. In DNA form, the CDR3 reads TGTGCCAGCAGCTTGGTCGGGTCTCCAACCACTGAAGCTTTCTTT. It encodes CASSLVGSPTTEAFF.

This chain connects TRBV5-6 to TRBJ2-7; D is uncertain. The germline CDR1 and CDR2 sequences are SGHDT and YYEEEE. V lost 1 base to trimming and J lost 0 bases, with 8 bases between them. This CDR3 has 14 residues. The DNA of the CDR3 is TGTGCCAGCAGCTTGAACCAGGTCTCCTACGAGCAGTACTTC. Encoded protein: CASSLNQVSYEQYF.

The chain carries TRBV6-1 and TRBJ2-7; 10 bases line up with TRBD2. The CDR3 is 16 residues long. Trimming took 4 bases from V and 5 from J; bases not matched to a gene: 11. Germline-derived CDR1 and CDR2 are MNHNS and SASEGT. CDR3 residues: CASSGTQRGGWNEQYF. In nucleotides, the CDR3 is TGTGCCAGCAGTGGGACCCAGCGGGGGGGCTGGAACGAGCAGTACTTC.

CDR3 in DNA: TGTGCCAGCAGTGGTAGTAGCCTCAATGAGCAGTTCTTC. Protein product: CASSGSSLNEQFF. This chain joins TRBV6-1 and TRBJ2-1; unclear D gene. Trimming took off 4 bases at V and 6 bases at J, with 10 bases between the two ends. The CDR3 consists of 13 residues. Germline CDR1 and CDR2: MNHNS and SASEGT.

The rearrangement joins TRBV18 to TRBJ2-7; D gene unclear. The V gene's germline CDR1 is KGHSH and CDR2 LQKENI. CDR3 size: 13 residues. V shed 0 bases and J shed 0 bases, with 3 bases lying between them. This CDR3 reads CASSPPSSYEQYF. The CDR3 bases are TGTGCCAGCTCACCACCTAGCTCCTACGAGCAGTACTTC.

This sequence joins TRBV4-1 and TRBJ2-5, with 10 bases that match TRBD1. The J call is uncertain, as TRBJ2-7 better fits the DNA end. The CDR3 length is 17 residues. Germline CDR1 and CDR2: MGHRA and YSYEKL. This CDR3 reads CASSQVTGTGVSYEQYF. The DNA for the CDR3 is TGCGCCAGCAGCCAAGTAACCGGGACAGGGGTCTCCTACGAGCAGTACTTC.

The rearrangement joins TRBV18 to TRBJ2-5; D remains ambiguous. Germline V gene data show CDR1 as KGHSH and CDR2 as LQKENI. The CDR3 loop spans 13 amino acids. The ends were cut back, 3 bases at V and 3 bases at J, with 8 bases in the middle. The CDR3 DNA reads TGTGCCAGCTCACCGGGCGCAAAAGAGACCCAGTACTTC. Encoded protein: CASSPGAKETQYF.

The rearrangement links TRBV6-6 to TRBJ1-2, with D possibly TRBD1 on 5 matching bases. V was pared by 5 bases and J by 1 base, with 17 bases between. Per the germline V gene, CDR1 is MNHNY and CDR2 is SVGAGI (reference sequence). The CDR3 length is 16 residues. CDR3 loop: CASSPLGGVFNYGYTF. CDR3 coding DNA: TGTGCCAGCAGTCCGCTCGGGGGGGTTTTTAACTATGGCTACACCTTC.

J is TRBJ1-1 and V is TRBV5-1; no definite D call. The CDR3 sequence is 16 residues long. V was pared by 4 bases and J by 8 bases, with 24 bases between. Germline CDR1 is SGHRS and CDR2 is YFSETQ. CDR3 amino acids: CASSLSGQRQGSEAFF. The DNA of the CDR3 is TGCGCCAGCAGCCTAAGTGGTCAGCGGCAAGGATCGGAAGCTTTCTTT.

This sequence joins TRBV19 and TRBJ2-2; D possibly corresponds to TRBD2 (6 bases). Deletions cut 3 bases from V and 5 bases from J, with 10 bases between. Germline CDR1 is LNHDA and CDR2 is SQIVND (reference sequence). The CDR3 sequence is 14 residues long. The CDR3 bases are TGTGCCAGTAGTATTGTCGGGGGAACCGGGGAGCTGTTTTTT. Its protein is CASSIVGGTGELFF.

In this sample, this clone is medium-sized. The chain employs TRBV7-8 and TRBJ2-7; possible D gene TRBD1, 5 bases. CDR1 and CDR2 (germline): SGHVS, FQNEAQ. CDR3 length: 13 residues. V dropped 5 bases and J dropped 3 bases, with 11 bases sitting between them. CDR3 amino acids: CASSTTGFYEQYF. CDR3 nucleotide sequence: TGTGCCAGCAGCACCACAGGTTTCTACGAGCAGTACTTC.

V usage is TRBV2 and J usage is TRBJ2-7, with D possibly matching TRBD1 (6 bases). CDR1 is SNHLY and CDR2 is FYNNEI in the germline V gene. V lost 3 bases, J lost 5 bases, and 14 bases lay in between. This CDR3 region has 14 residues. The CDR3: CASSDGQGLNEQYF. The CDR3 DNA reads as TGTGCCAGCAGTGATGGGCAGGGGCTGAACGAGCAGTACTTC. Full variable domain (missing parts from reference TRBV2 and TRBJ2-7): EPEVTQTPSHQVTQMGQEVILRCVPISNHLYFYWYRQILGQKVEFLVSFYNNEISEKSEIFDDQFSVERPDGSNFTLKIRSTKLEDSAMYFCASSDGQGLNEQYFGPGTRLTVT.

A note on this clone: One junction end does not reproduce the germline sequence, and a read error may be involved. CDR3 region: CSARRGGLYF. In DNA, the CDR3 is TGCAGTGCCAGGAGGGGGGGCCTATATTTT. This sequence joins TRBV20-1 and TRBJ2-2, with D maybe TRBD2 (7 bases). Germline lookup yields CDR1 DFQATT and CDR2 SNEGSKA (reference sequence). The CDR3 consists of 10 residues.

The chain's CDR3 is CASSPQTGLAKNIQYF. As DNA, the CDR3 is TGCGCCAGCAGCCCCCAGACAGGTCTGGCCAAAAACATTCAGTACTTC. The chain employs TRBV5-1 and TRBJ2-4, with D possibly being TRBD1 (6 bases). Germline CDR1 and CDR2: SGHRS and YFSETQ. V lost 4 bases and J 1 base, leaving 15 bases between the germline ends. The CDR3 consists of 16 residues.

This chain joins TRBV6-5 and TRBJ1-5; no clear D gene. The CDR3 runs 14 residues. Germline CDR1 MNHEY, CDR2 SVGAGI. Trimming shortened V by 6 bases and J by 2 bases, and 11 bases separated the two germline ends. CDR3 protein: CASSRSFGNQPQHF. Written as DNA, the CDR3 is TGTGCCAGCAGCCGGAGTTTTGGCAATCAGCCCCAGCATTTT.

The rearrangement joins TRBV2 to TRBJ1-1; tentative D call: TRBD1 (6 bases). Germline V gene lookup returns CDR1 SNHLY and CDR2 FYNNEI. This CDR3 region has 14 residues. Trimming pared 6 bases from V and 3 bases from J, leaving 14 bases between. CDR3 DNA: TGTGCCAGCAGGGAAACAGGGCGAGACACTGAAGCTTTCTTT. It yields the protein CASRETGRDTEAFF.